This entry lists 16 T cell receptor beta chains sequenced from one sample in a study of blood T cell repertoires in COVID-19. Some clones are missing from TCRdb's copy, which holds only in-frame ones; the method was immunoSEQ multiplex PCR. Counted here are roughly 250,000 clones, approximately 90% occurring once; the ten biggest clones make up approximately 1.3%. The sample taken for sequencing was PBMCs or T cells enriched from blood (not recorded which). The receptors shown here come from a human donor in a cohort exposed to, infected with or recovered from COVID-19 (not recorded which). The donor label of this sample is uncertain.

In regard to this clone: The sample holds other DNA sequences that translate to the same CDR3. The rearrangement links TRBV9 to TRBJ2-2; no clear D. Trimming took off 0 bases at V and 3 bases at J, with 9 bases between the two ends. CDR1 is SGDLS and CDR2 is YYNGEE in the germline V gene. CDR3 length: 15 residues. As DNA, the CDR3 is TGTGCCAGCAGCGTAGGGAGATCTGACACCGGGGAGCTGTTTTTT. This gives the protein CASSVGRSDTGELFF.

This clone is a singleton in its sample. The rearrangement links TRBV10-3 to TRBJ2-1; D not certain. V lost 5 bases to trimming and J lost 5 bases, with 10 bases between them. The CDR3 length is 13 residues. The germline V gene has CDR1 ENHRY and CDR2 SYGVKD. DNA for the CDR3: TGTGCCATCAGTACCCCAGGCGACAATGAGCAGTTCTTC. Translating gives CAISTPGDNEQFF.

This chain connects TRBV3-1 (or the pseudogene TRBV3-2) to TRBJ1-2; 7 bases match TRBD1. CDR3 size: 16 residues. CDR1 and CDR2 (germline): LGHDT, YNNKEL (reference sequence). The trim removed 0 bases at V and 8 bases at J, leaving 12 bases unmatched. This CDR3 reads CASSQEDRGRKKGYTF. CDR3 nucleotides: TGTGCCAGCAGCCAAGAAGATAGGGGGCGGAAAAAAGGCTACACCTTC.

The gene calls are TRBV5-6 and TRBJ1-1; 8 positions match TRBD1. The CDR3 length is 15 residues. Germline V gives CDR1 SGHDT, CDR2 YYEEEE. With V trimmed by 3 bases and J by 1 base, 5 bases remained unmatched. CDR3 DNA sequence: TGTGCCAGCAGCTGGGACAGGCAACCGAACACTGAAGCTTTCTTT. Translating it yields CASSWDRQPNTEAFF. The full variable domain, in which reference TRBV5-6 and TRBJ1-1 provide the parts outside the CDR3, is DAGVTQSPTHLIKTRGQQVTLRCSPKSGHDTVSWYQQALGQGPQFIFQYYEEEERQRGNFPDRFSGHQFPNYSSELNVNALLLGDSALYLCASSWDRQPNTEAFFGQGTRLTVV.

The J gene is TRBJ2-7, the V gene TRBV7-2; 10 bases map to TRBD2. This CDR3 has 14 residues. Trimming cost V 1 base and J 7 bases; bases outside gene matches: 4. CDR1 is SGHTA and CDR2 is FQGNSA in the germline V gene. DNA for the CDR3: TGTGCCAGCAGCTTAGAAGCGGGGGGGTTTGAGCAGTACTTC. Its translation: CASSLEAGGFEQYF.

This chain connects TRBV3-1 (or the pseudogene TRBV3-2) to TRBJ2-1; 10 bases align to TRBD1. The trim removed 2 bases at V and 9 bases at J, leaving 7 bases unmatched. The CDR3 extends over 15 amino acids. Germline values: CDR1 LGHDT, CDR2 YNNKEL (reference sequence). The CDR3 nucleotides are TGTGCCAGCAGCCAATCCCGGGACAGGGGCAGTGAGCAGTTCTTC. It specifies CASSQSRDRGSEQFF.

The gene calls are TRBV3-1 (or the pseudogene TRBV3-2) and TRBJ2-5, with a possible D match to TRBD2 (6 bases). V was clipped by 0 bases and J by 5 bases, with 13 bases between them. The germline gives CDR1 LGHDT, CDR2 YNNKEL (reference sequence). The CDR3 spans 15 residues. The CDR3 DNA follows: TGTGCCAGCAGCCAAGATTTAGGGAGGACGGAGACCCAGTACTTC. It encodes CASSQDLGRTETQYF.

This clone came up once. The rearrangement joins TRBV7-3 to TRBJ2-2; TRBD1 is a possible D gene (5 bases). The CDR3 is 14 amino acids. Germline V lookup: CDR1 SGHTA, CDR2 FQGTGA. Trimming shortened V by 3 bases and J by 3 bases, and 8 bases separated the two germline ends. The CDR3 nucleotides are TGTGCCAGCAGCTTTACCAGGGACACCGGGGAGCTGTTTTTT. Residues: CASSFTRDTGELFF.

The rearrangement uses TRBV7-2 and TRBJ1-6, with D possibly being TRBD1 (5 bases). Germline values: CDR1 SGHTA, CDR2 FQGNSA. V lost 3 bases and J 6 bases, leaving 9 bases between the germline ends. This CDR3 region has 14 residues. Here the CDR3 reads CASSFRDFNSPLHF. The DNA of the CDR3 is TGTGCCAGCAGCTTCCGGGACTTTAATTCACCCCTCCACTTT. Complete variable domain (other parts from reference TRBV7-2 and TRBJ1-6): GAGVSQSPSNKVTEKGKDVELRCDPISGHTALYWYRQSLGQGLEFLIYFQGNSAPDKSGLPSDRFSAERTGGSVSTLTIQRTQQEDSAVYLCASSFRDFNSPLHFGNGTRLTVT.

V usage is TRBV7-2 and J usage is TRBJ2-1; 7 nucleotides match TRBD2. The J segment lost 5 bases and the V segment lost 5 bases, leaving 15 bases of the junction unmatched. This CDR3 contains 17 residues. Germline V gene lookup returns CDR1 SGHTA and CDR2 FQGNSA. The CDR3 sequence is CASSKYSSGNFNNEQFF. CDR3 DNA sequence: TGTGCCAGCAGCAAGTATTCCAGCGGGAACTTTAACAATGAGCAGTTCTTC.

The V and J genes are TRBV6-2 or TRBV6-3 and TRBJ2-1; a possible D gene is TRBD2 (7 bases). The CDR3 consists of 16 residues. The germline V and J ends were trimmed by 0 bases and 2 bases, with 11 bases remaining between them. Germline values: CDR1 MNHEY, CDR2 SVGEGT. The CDR3 DNA reads TGTGCCAGCAGTTACTCGGGGGGGCCCGCCTACAATGAGCAGTTCTTC. Translating gives CASSYSGGPAYNEQFF.

The gene calls are TRBV9 and TRBJ2-2, with 7 bases fitting TRBD2. V shed 3 bases, J shed 6 bases, and the junction held 11 bases outside the gene matches. The CDR3 has 16 residues. Germline V gives CDR1 SGDLS, CDR2 YYNGEE. The CDR3 coding sequence is TGTGCCAGCAGCGCCCTGGGGGGGGTTAGTCCCGGGGAGCTGTTTTTT. Translating gives CASSALGGVSPGELFF.

This chain links TRBV30 with TRBJ2-3, with a possible D match to TRBD2 (6 bases). V lost 2 bases and J lost 10, with 16 bases in between. The germline V gene encodes CDR1 GTSNPN and CDR2 SVGIG (reference sequence). CDR3 length equals 13 residues. The CDR3 region is CAWSTTRGISQYF. The CDR3 region has the DNA TGTGCCTGGAGTACGACGCGGGGAATTTCGCAGTATTTT.

The chain combines TRBV5-1 with TRBJ2-1, with D possibly being TRBD1 (6 bases). Per the germline V gene, CDR1 is SGHRS and CDR2 is YFSETQ. Trimming removed 5 bases from V and 0 bases from J, with 12 bases in between. The CDR3 totals 15 residues. CDR3 region: CASSHDRSSYNEQFF. As DNA, the CDR3 is TGCGCCAGCAGTCATGACAGGAGCTCCTACAATGAGCAGTTCTTC.

Only a few counts were recorded for this clone. This chain joins TRBV30 and TRBJ1-3, with TRBD1 identical over 8 bases. Trimming removed 3 bases from V and 0 bases from J; junction bases left unmatched: 1. CDR1 and CDR2 from the germline V gene are GTSNPN and SVGIG (reference sequence). The CDR3 totals 14 residues. This chain's CDR3 is CAWSGTGSGNTIYF. CDR3 DNA: TGTGCCTGGAGCGGGACAGGCTCTGGAAACACCATATATTTT.

This chain joins TRBV9 and TRBJ2-1, with TRBD1 matching over 7 bases. Germline V lookup: CDR1 SGDLS, CDR2 YYNGEE. The CDR3 is made up of 14 amino acids. With 0 bases clipped from V and 5 bases from J, the junction kept 2 bases outside the gene matches. The CDR3 DNA follows: TGTGCCAGCAGCGTAGGGACAGGAAACAATGAGCAGTTCTTC. Residues: CASSVGTGNNEQFF.